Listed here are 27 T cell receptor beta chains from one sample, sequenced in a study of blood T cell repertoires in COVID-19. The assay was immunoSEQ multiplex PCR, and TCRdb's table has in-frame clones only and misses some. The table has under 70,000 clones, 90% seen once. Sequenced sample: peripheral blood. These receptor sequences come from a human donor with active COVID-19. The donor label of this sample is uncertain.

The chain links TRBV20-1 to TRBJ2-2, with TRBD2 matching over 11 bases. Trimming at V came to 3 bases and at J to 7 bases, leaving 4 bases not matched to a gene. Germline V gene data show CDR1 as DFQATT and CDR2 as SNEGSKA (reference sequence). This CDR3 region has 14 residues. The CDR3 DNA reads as TGCAGTGCTAGTGGTCTAGCGGGAGGCGGGGAGCTGTTTTTT. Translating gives CSASGLAGGGELFF.

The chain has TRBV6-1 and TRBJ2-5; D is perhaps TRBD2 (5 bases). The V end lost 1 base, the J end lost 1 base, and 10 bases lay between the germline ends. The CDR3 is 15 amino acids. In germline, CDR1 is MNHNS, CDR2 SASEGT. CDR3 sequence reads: CASSEVGAAQETQYF. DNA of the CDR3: TGTGCCAGCAGTGAAGTCGGAGCGGCCCAAGAGACCCAGTACTTC.

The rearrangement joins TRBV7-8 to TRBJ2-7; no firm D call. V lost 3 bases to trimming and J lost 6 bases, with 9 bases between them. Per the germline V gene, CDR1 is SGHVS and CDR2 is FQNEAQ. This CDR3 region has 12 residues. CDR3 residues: CASSFYGGEQYV. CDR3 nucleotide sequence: TGTGCCAGCAGCTTCTACGGTGGCGAGCAGTACGTC.

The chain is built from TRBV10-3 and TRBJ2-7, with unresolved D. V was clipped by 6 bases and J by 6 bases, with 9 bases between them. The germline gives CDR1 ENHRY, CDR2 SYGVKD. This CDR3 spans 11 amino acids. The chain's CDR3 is CAISRGAEQYF. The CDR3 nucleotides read TGTGCCATCAGCAGAGGAGCCGAGCAGTACTTC.

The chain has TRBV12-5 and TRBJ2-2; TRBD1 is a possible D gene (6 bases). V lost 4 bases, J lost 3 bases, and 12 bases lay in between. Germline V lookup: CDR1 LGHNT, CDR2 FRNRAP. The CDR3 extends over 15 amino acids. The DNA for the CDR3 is TGTGCTAGTGGTTACGGGACATCCGACACCGGGGAGCTGTTTTTT. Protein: CASGYGTSDTGELFF.

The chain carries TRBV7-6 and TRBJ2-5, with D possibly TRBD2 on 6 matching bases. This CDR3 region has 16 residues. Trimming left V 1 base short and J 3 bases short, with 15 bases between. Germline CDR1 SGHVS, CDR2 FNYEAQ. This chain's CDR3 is CASSLEWVLAEETQYF. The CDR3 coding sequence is TGTGCCAGCAGCTTAGAATGGGTACTAGCAGAAGAGACCCAGTACTTC.

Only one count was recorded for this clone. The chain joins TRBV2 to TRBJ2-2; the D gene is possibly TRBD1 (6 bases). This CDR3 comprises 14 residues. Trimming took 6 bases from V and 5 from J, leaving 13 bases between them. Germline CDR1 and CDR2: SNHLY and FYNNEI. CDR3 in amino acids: CASRISRGTGELFF. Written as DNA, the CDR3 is TGTGCCAGCAGAATTTCTAGGGGGACCGGGGAGCTGTTTTTT.

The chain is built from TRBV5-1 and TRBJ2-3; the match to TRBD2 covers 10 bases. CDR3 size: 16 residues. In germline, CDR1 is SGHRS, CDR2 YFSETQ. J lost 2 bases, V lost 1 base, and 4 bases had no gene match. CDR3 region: CASSLQLAGDTDTQYF. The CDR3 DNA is TGCGCCAGCAGCTTGCAGCTAGCGGGGGACACAGATACGCAGTATTTT. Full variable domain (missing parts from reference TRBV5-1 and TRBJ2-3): KAGVTQTPRYLIKTRGQQVTLSCSPISGHRSVSWYQQTPGQGLQFLFEYFSETQRNKGNFPGRFSGRQFSNSRSEMNVSTLELGDSALYLCASSLQLAGDTDTQYFGPGTRLTVL.

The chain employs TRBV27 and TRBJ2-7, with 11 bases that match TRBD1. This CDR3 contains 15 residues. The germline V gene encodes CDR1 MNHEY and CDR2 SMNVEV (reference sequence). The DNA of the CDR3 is TGTGCCAGGAGTTGTGCCGGGACAGGGGGCTACGAGCAGTACGTC. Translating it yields CARSCAGTGGYEQYV.

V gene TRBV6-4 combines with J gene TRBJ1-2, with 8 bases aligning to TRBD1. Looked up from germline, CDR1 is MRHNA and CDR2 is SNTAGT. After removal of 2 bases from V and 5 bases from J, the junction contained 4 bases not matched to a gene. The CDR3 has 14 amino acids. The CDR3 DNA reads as TGTGCCAGCAGTGACGGACAGGGAGGGTATGGCTACACCTTC. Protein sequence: CASSDGQGGYGYTF.

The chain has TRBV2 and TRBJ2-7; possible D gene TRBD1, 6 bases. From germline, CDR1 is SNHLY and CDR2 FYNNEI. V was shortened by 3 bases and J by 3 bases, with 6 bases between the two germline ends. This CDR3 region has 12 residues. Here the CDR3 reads CASSETGYEQYF. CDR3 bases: TGTGCCAGCAGTGAGACAGGCTACGAGCAGTACTTC. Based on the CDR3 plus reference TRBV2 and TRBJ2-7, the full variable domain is EPEVTQTPSHQVTQMGQEVILRCVPISNHLYFYWYRQILGQKVEFLVSFYNNEISEKSEIFDDQFSVERPDGSNFTLKIRSTKLEDSAMYFCASSETGYEQYFGPGTRLTVT.

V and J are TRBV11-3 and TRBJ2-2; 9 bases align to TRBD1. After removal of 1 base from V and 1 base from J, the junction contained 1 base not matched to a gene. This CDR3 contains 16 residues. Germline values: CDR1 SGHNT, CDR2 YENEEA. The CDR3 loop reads CASSLGGQGNTGELFF. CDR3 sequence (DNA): TGTGCCAGCAGCTTAGGGGGACAGGGGAACACCGGGGAGCTGTTTTTT. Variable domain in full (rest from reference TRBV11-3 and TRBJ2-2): EAGVVQSPRYKIIEKKQPVAFWCNPISGHNTLYWYLQNLGQGPELLIRYENEEAVDDSQLPKDRFSAERLKGVDSTLKIQPAELGDSAVYLCASSLGGQGNTGELFFGEGSRLTVL.

CDR3 sequence (DNA): TGTGCCAGCAGCTCAAGGAGGGGCTTGGGTTGGAACACTGAAGCTTTCTTT. Its protein product is CASSSRRGLGWNTEAFF. This chain uses TRBV5-6 with TRBJ1-1; D is possibly TRBD1 (5 bases). The CDR3 length is 17 residues. In germline, CDR1 is SGHDT, CDR2 YYEEEE. Trimming removed 3 bases at V and 1 base at J, with 19 bases between.

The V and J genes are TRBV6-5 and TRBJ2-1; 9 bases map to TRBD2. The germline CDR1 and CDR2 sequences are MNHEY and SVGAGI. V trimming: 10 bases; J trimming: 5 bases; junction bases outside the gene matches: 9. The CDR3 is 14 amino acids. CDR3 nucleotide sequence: TGTGCCATCTCTGGGCTAGCGGGGCACAATGAGCAGTTCTTC. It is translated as CAISGLAGHNEQFF.

CDR3 region: CASSTGTGDSLNYGYTF. The CDR3 region has the DNA TGTGCCAGCAGCACCGGGACAGGGGACTCTTTAAACTATGGCTACACCTTC. V is TRBV5-5 and J is TRBJ1-2; 10 bases map to TRBD1. With 4 bases clipped from V and 2 bases from J, the junction kept 11 bases outside the gene matches. This CDR3 comprises 17 residues. From germline, CDR1 is SGHKS and CDR2 YYEKEE (reference sequence). Full variable domain (missing parts from reference TRBV5-5 and TRBJ1-2): DAGVTQSPTHLIKTRGQQVTLRCSPISGHKSVSWYQQVLGQGPQFIFQYYEKEERGRGNFPDRFSARQFPNYSSELNVNALLLGDSALYLCASSTGTGDSLNYGYTFGSGTRLTVV.

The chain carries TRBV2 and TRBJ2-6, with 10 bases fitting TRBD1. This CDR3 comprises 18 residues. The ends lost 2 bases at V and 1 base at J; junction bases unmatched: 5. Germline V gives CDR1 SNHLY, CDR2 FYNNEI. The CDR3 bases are TGTGCCAGCAGTGAATGGGGACAGGGGAATTCTGGGGCCAACGTCCTGACTTTC. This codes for CASSEWGQGNSGANVLTF.

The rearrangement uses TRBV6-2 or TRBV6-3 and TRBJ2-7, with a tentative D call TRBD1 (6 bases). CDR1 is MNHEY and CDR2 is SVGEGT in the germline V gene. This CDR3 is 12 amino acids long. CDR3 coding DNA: TGTGCCAGCAGTTCCCCCGGACAAGGGGGTTGCGTC. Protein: CASSSPGQGGCV.

This CDR3 is CASSNRQYGYTF. The CDR3 DNA follows: TGTGCCAGTAGCAACCGACAGTATGGCTACACCTTC. The rearrangement joins TRBV19 to TRBJ1-2; the D gene is possibly TRBD1 (5 bases). V lost 6 bases to trimming and J lost 5 bases, with 10 bases between them. The CDR3 runs to 12 residues. The germline V gene encodes CDR1 LNHDA and CDR2 SQIVND (reference sequence).

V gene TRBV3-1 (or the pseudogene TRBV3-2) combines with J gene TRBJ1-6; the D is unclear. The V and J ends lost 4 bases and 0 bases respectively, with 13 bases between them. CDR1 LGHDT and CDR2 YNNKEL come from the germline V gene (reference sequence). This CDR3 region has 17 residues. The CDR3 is CASSPSGVSSYNSPLHF. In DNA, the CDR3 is TGTGCCAGCAGCCCGTCCGGGGTGAGCTCCTATAATTCACCCCTCCACTTT.

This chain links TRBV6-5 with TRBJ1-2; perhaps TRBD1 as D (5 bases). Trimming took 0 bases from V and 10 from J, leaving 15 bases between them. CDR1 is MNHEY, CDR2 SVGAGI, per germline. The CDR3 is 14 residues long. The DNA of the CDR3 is TGTGCCAGCAGTTACTCGGGAGGGGCCCATATCTACACCTTC. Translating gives CASSYSGGAHIYTF.

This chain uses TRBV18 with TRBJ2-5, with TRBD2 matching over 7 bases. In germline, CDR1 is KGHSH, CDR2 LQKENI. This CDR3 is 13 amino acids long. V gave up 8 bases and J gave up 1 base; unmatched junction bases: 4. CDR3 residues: CASTLAVQETQYF. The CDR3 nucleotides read TGTGCCAGCACCCTAGCGGTCCAAGAGACCCAGTACTTC.

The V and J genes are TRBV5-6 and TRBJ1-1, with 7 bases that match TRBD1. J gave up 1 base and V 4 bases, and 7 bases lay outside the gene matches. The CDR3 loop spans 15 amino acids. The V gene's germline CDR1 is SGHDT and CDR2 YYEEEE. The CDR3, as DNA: TGTGCCAGCAGCACCCCGGGACAGCCGAACACTGAAGCTTTCTTT. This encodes CASSTPGQPNTEAFF.

Here the CDR3 reads CASSAKGAGESETQYF. DNA of the CDR3: TGTGCCAGCAGCGCTAAAGGTGCGGGAGAGAGTGAGACCCAGTACTTC. The chain has TRBV9 and TRBJ2-5; 7 bases match TRBD2. The junction had 13 bases not matched to a gene; V was cut back by 3 bases and J by 5 bases. The CDR3 contains 16 residues. Germline-derived CDR1 and CDR2 are SGDLS and YYNGEE.

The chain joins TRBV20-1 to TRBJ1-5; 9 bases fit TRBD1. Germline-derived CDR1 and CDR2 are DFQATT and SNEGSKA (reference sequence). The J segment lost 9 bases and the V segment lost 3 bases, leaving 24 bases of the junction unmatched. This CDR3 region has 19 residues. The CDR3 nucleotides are TGCAGTGCTAGTAGCCTCCTGGGTCAAGGGGGACAGGGTGGCGGGCCCCAGCATTTT. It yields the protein CSASSLLGQGGQGGGPQHF.

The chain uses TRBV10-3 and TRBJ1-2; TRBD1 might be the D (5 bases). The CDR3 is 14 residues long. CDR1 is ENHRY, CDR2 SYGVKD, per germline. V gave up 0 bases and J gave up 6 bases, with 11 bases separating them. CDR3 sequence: CAISESAGPNGYTF. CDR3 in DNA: TGTGCCATCAGTGAGTCGGCGGGGCCCAATGGCTACACCTTC.

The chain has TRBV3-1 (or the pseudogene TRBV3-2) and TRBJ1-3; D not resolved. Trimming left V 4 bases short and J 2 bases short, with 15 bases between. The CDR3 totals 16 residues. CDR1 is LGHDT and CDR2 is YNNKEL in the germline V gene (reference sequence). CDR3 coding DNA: TGTGCCAGCAGCCCTGGGAGCCCTCGAGCTGGAAACACCATATATTTT. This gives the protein CASSPGSPRAGNTIYF.

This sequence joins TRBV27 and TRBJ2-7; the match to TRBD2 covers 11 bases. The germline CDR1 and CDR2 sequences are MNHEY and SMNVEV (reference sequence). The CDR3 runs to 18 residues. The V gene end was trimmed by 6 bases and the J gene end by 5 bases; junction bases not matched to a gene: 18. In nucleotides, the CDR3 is TGTGCCAGCAGAAGCCGGGGACTAGCGGTTATCCCTGGGGACGAGCAGTACTTC. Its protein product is CASRSRGLAVIPGDEQYF.